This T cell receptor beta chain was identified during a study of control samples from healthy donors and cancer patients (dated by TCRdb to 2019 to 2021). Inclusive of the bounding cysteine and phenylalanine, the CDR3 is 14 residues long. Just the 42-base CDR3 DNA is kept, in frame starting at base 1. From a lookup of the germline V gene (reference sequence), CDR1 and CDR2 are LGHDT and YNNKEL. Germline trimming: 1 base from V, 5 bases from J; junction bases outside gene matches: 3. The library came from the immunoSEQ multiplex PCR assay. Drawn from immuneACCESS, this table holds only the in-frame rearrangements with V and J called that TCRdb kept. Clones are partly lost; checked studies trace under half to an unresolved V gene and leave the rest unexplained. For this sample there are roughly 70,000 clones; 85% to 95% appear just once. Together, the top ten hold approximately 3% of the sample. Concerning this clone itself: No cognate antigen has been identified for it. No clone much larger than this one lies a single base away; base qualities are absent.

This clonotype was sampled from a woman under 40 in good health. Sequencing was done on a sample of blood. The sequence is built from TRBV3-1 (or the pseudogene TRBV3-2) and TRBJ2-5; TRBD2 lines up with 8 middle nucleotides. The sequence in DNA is TGTGCCAGCAGCCAAGTTTTAGCGGGGGAGACCCAGTACTTC. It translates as CASSQVLAGETQYF.